What follows describes a single TCR beta chain. No antigen is known for it. Nothing much larger sits one base from this clone, and base qualities are not available. The data originate from a study of Ad26.COV2.S vaccination and SARS-CoV-2 variants (dated by TCRdb to 2020 to 2022). With respect to the entire study: Sequencing of the TCRbeta repertoire served to evaluate the specificity and breadth of SARS-CoV-2-reactive T cell receptors following Ad26.COV2.S vaccination. A total of 32 samples were included in the TCR-sequenced set, comprising around 19 Ad26.COV2.S vaccine recipients, 5 placebo recipients and 8 SARS-CoV-2 convalescent individuals.

The immunoSEQ Assay was the method used to sequence TCRbeta CDR3 regions. After extraction, genomic DNA underwent amplification by bias-controlled multiplex PCR, followed by high-throughput sequencing. In the authors' own workflow: To quantify the absolute abundance of every unique TCRbeta CDR3 region, sequences were collapsed and filtered. Usable DNA was measured by amplifying reference genes present in all nucleated cells, and TCRbeta template counts were normalized to that usable DNA to estimate T cell fraction. Repertoire TCRs were annotated as SARS-CoV-2-specific when V gene, CDR3 amino acid sequence and J gene were exactly matched to a known reactive TCR set. The reference SARS-CoV-2 TCR set was obtained from MIRA and was filtered for enrichment in COVID-19-positive ImmuneCODE repertoires, whereby public or cross-reactive TCRs were removed. Based on the MIRA antigens, annotated TCRs were further analysed at the level of specific ORF or position within ORF. Breadth was defined as annotated unique rearrangements over total unique productive rearrangements; depth was the summed frequency of those rearrangements. Two-sided Wilcoxon rank-sum tests were applied when comparing TCR breadth between groups. The clones in this table, taken by TCRdb from immuneACCESS, are in-frame only. Not every clone is retained; where verified, under half of the shortfall comes from an unresolved V gene, and the cause of the rest is unknown. Clone size and the V and J calls come from that table; the DNA yielded D and trimming. A total of about 140,000 clones appear in this sample, about nine tenths of them only once. The ten largest clones add up to around 5% of the sample.

The CDR3 runs 14 amino acids, cysteine and phenylalanine included. The CDR3 DNA has 42 bases and is translated from base 1. The germline V gene provides CDR1 SNHLY and CDR2 FYNNEI. After removal of 3 bases from V and 1 base from J, the junction retains 0 bases not matched to a gene. Overall study outcomes, separate from this receptor: Vaccine and placebo recipients had similar non-spike TCR breadth, a finding consistent with the vaccine containing only spike. Substantial breadth of spike-specific CD8+ and CD4+ T cell responses was reported after vaccination. Spike-specific TCR breadth was higher in Ad26.COV2.S recipients than in placebo recipients (P = 0.0014). The authors noted that total T cell responses may have been underestimated by the TCR breadth and depth analyses.

Per the publication, the time point label means: individuals recovered from natural SARS-CoV-2 infection. The material was peripheral blood, obtained after recovery from COVID-19. This clonotype originated in a human donor who had recovered from COVID-19. The sequence joins TRBV2 to TRBJ2-5; 9 bases in the junction line up with TRBD2. This receptor has the CDR3 CASSEGLAQETQYF. The nucleotides read TGTGCCAGCAGTGAGGGACTAGCCCAAGAGACCCAGTACTTC.